This paragraph covers one T cell receptor beta chain sequence. Its specificity is not known. The donors, all of them Caucasian adults, lived in Nashville, Tennessee. Trimming took 5 bases from V and 3 from J, leaving 10 bases between them. Germline-derived CDR1 and CDR2 are SGHAT and FQNNGV. This CDR3 is 14 amino acids long. The assay was immunoSEQ multiplex PCR, and TCRdb's table has in-frame clones only and misses some. The table records 110,000 or so clones, about 67% of them present only once. The entry originates in a study of shared clonotypes between healthy human individuals. Regarding the study as a whole: Clonotypes shared by all four donors outscored non-shared clonotypes in generation probability. Sequencing depth was expected to influence donor clonotype sharing.

Sequences were obtained from memory CD8+ T cells sorted from blood. Subset denoted: CD45RO+ cells pooled with CCR7-negative TemRA cells. The clonotype comes from a woman aged 25 to 39 in good health. The chain combines TRBV11-2 with TRBJ2-2; D gene unclear. The CDR3 nucleotides read TGTGCCAGCAGCCGGTGGAGCTACACCGGGGAGCTGTTTTTT. Protein product: CASSRWSYTGELFF.